Presented here are 7 T cell receptor beta chains from one specimen sequenced in a study of CD8 T cells in Susac syndrome (dated by TCRdb to the late 2010s). Library construction relied on the immunoSEQ multiplex PCR assay. RNA was extracted with the RNeasy kit and about 0.5 to 1 ug was reverse transcribed using random hexamers. TCRdb reworked the public reads: Q25 trimming with fastp, MiXCR clone assembly, productive beta chains retained. CDR3 protein sequences are deduplicated, and each keeps its most common genes and DNA. The sample has about 140,000 distinct CDR3 sequences on record, around 93% of them singletons. The ten top clones hold about 0.15% of the sample. The sequencing input was CD4+ T cells from PBMCs. The origin of the receptors is a human donor with Susac syndrome.

The J gene is TRBJ2-4, the V gene TRBV5-1; possible D gene TRBD2, 6 bases. Trimming took 4 bases from V and 8 from J, leaving 16 bases between them. The germline gives CDR1 SGHRS, CDR2 YFSETQ. The CDR3 is 14 amino acids. CDR3: CASSPTAPGDIQYF. The CDR3 DNA follows: TGCGCCAGCAGCCCCACGGCCCCGGGGGACATTCAGTACTTC.

J is TRBJ2-5 and V is TRBV15; tentative D call: TRBD2 (5 bases). The CDR3 spans 13 residues. Trimming took off 1 base at V and 8 bases at J, with 11 bases between the two ends. In germline, CDR1 is LNHNV, CDR2 YYDKDF (reference sequence). The CDR3 coding sequence is TGTGCCACCAGCAGAGGCCCCGGGGAAACCCAGTACTTC. It is translated as CATSRGPGETQYF.

V gene TRBV7-9 combines with J gene TRBJ1-2, with TRBD1 identical over 11 bases. Trimming removed 5 bases from V and 7 bases from J; junction bases left unmatched: 9. The CDR3 spans 15 residues. CDR1 and CDR2 from the germline V gene are SEHNR and FQNEAQ (reference sequence). CDR3 sequence: CASSTTGTGGSGYTF. As DNA, the CDR3 is TGTGCCAGCAGCACCACCGGGACAGGGGGTTCTGGCTACACCTTC.

The J gene is TRBJ1-1, the V gene TRBV29-1; possibly TRBD1 for D (5 bases). Trimming cost V 6 bases and J 4 bases, with 12 bases left between them. Germline CDR1 and CDR2: SQVTM and ANQGSEA. CDR3 length: 12 residues. CDR3 coding DNA: TGCAGCGTCTTACGGGGGGGCACTGAAGCTTTCTTT. This encodes CSVLRGGTEAFF.

The CDR3 nucleotides are TGTGCCAGCTCACCGGGACTAGCTGCCGGGGAGCTGTTTTTT. Protein product: CASSPGLAAGELFF. The chain employs TRBV18 and TRBJ2-2; 9 bases align to TRBD2. The V segment lost 3 bases and the J segment 6 bases; nucleotides outside the gene matches: 2. Looked up from germline, CDR1 is KGHSH and CDR2 is LQKENI. The CDR3 extends over 14 amino acids.

This chain links TRBV4-3 with TRBJ2-7, with TRBD1 matching 7 bases. The CDR3 sequence is 17 residues long. The V segment lost 0 bases and the J segment 2 bases; nucleotides outside the gene matches: 10. Germline assignment: CDR1 LGHNA and CDR2 YSLEER. The CDR3 bases are TGCGCCAGCAGCCAAGAGACAGGGAAAATCCGTACCTACGAGCAGTACTTC. Its protein is CASSQETGKIRTYEQYF.

V and J are TRBV5-1 and TRBJ2-5; no clear D. CDR3 length equals 11 residues. The germline V gene has CDR1 SGHRS and CDR2 YFSETQ. Trimming cost V 2 bases and J 9 bases, with 8 bases left between them. This chain's CDR3 is CASSFERSQYF. The CDR3 nucleotides are TGCGCCAGCAGCTTTGAGAGATCCCAGTACTTC. The full variable domain, its missing parts supplied by reference TRBV5-1 and TRBJ2-5, is KAGVTQTPRYLIKTRGQQVTLSCSPISGHRSVSWYQQTPGQGLQFLFEYFSETQRNKGNFPGRFSGRQFSNSRSEMNVSTLELGDSALYLCASSFERSQYFGPGTRLLVL.